This T cell receptor beta chain derives from a study of shared clonotypes between healthy human individuals. Study information: For every donor, three CD4 naive, three CD4 memory, two CD8 naive and one CD8 memory plates were used.

Healthy and HIV-negative, the adult donors had no recent acute infections or vaccinations. Germline V gives CDR1 LGHNA, CDR2 YSLEER. The V and J ends lost 4 bases and 1 base, in that order; junction bases with no gene match: 11. The CDR3 extends over 17 amino acids. As for this clone: Antigen unknown.

The study's findings and limits: Richness estimates generally favored naive over memory subsets. Sequencing depth was a factor that was expected to affect clonotype sharing among donors.

Profiled with immunoSEQ multiplex PCR; TCRdb holds only in-frame clones, not every one. The table records some 2 million clones, about 95% of them present only once. The sequence came from a man between 18 and 29 years old in good health. The material sequenced was naive CD4+ T cells sorted from blood. Regarding subset: CD45RA+ positively selected. This rearrangement joins TRBV4-3 to TRBJ1-1, with 8 bases lining up with TRBD1. CDR3: CASSLWGTGERNTEAFF. The CDR3, as DNA: TGCGCCAGCAGCCTCTGGGGGACAGGAGAACGGAACACTGAAGCTTTCTTT.